This TCR beta chain was recovered during a study of early T cells in non-severe SARS-CoV-2 infection. Across the whole study: Sequencing of bulk RNA from unsorted whole blood was done, without chain pairing. General observations from the study: Private and CD4 specificities were missed by VDJdb matching, which favored anti-spike CD8 responses.

Unique molecular identifiers were affixed to single, distinct cDNA molecules. MiXCR was run by TCRdb on the 5' RACE reads, yielding one entry per CDR3 protein. The sample contains 90,000 to 130,000 distinct CDR3 sequences, approximately 12% of which appear only once. A word on this clonotype: Its antigen is unidentified.

This CDR3 has 15 amino acids. CDR1 is SGHNT, CDR2 YYREEE, per germline (reference sequence). V lost 0 bases, J lost 0 bases, and 9 bases lay in between. V gene TRBV5-4 combines with J gene TRBJ1-2; D ambiguous. The sequences come from whole blood, collected at baseline. The clonotype comes from an adult who was a healthcare worker with PCR-confirmed SARS-CoV-2 infection or an uninfected control (not recorded which). As DNA, the CDR3 is TGTGCCAGCAGCTTGGGGCCCAGCCCTAACTATGGCTACACCTTC. This sequence encodes CASSLGPSPNYGYTF.